Listed here are 25 T cell receptor beta chains from one sample, sequenced in a study of T cells in Graves' hyperthyroidism and ophthalmopathy. TCR beta CDR3 regions were amplified from RNA. The HTBI primer set drove a first-round RT-PCR of the TCR CDR3. TCRdb re-analysed the multiplex PCR reads in MiXCR, keeping a single row per CDR3 protein. The sample has hundreds of thousands of distinct CDR3 sequences; over 15% are singletons. The sequenced material came from blood. These receptors originate from a young woman with Graves' hyperthyroidism.

This clonotype was detected a few times. The CDR3 spells CASSSIAETQYF. For the CDR3, the DNA is TGTGCCAGCAGCTCCATAGCAGAGACCCAGTACTTC. The J gene is TRBJ2-5, the V gene TRBV7-6, with D unclear. The CDR3 is 12 residues long. The V and J ends lost 4 bases and 4 bases respectively, with 7 bases between them. CDR1 and CDR2 from the germline V gene are SGHVS and FNYEAQ.

The chain has TRBV3-1 and TRBJ2-1; TRBD2 is a possible D gene (5 bases). Trimming removed 0 bases from V and 0 bases from J, with 15 bases in between. CDR3 size: 18 residues. In germline, CDR1 is LGHDT, CDR2 YNNKEL (reference sequence). CDR3: CASSQEARAVISYNEQFF. CDR3 bases: TGTGCCAGCAGCCAAGAGGCCCGAGCGGTCATCTCCTACAATGAGCAGTTCTTC.

This clonotype was observed a few times. The genes are TRBV19 and TRBJ1-5; TRBD1 matches 8 bases. Germline V gene lookup returns CDR1 LNHDA and CDR2 SQIVND (reference sequence). Losses at the gene ends were 5 bases for V and 6 bases for J; bases not matched to a gene: 9. The CDR3 totals 15 residues. CDR3 residues: CASSQSGQGGQPQHF. As DNA, the CDR3 is TGTGCCAGTAGTCAATCAGGACAGGGCGGTCAGCCCCAGCATTTT.

This clonotype occurred many times. The chain couples TRBV7-3 to TRBJ2-4; D tentatively reads TRBD1 or TRBD2 (6 bases each). Trimming removed 4 bases at V and 7 bases at J, with 20 bases between. From germline, CDR1 is SGHTA and CDR2 FQGTGA. The CDR3 length is 16 residues. The CDR3, as DNA: TGTGCCAGCAGCTCCCAGGACAGCCCGGGGAGGAACATTCAGTACTTC. Translated: CASSSQDSPGRNIQYF.

There are many counts of this clonotype. Here the CDR3 reads CSAEGGSQRYEQYF. The CDR3 bases are TGCAGTGCTGAGGGTGGATCCCAGCGCTACGAGCAGTACTTC. The genes are TRBV20-1 and TRBJ2-7; a possible D gene is TRBD2 (5 bases). CDR3 length: 14 residues. Trimming pared 5 bases from V and 3 bases from J, leaving 17 bases between. The germline CDR1 and CDR2 sequences are DFQATT and SNEGSKA (reference sequence).

Details on this clonotype: Germline and junction disagree at one end, which may indicate a read error. The chain employs TRBV7-7 and TRBJ2-5; 10 bases are shared with TRBD1. The CDR3 is made up of 15 amino acids. The germline V gene encodes CDR1 SSHAT and CDR2 FNYEAQ (reference sequence). The CDR3 protein is CASSPDRGREETQYF. The CDR3 DNA follows: TGTGCTAGCAGCCCCGACAGGGGGCGTGAAGAGACCCAGTACTTC.

This clonotype was seen at least ten times. V usage is TRBV24-1 and J usage is TRBJ2-5; the D gene could be TRBD1 or TRBD2 (7 bases each). The CDR3 runs 14 residues. V was shortened by 6 bases and J by 5 bases, with 15 bases between the two germline ends. Per the germline V gene, CDR1 is KGHDR and CDR2 is SFDVKD. CDR3 nucleotides: TGTGCCACCAGTCAGGGGGGGGTCTTGGAGACCCAGTACTTC. This sequence encodes CATSQGGVLETQYF.

In DNA, the CDR3 is TGTGCCAGCAGCTTGTTGATAGCGGGAGAGACCCAGTACTTC. Translation gives CASSLLIAGETQYF. V usage is TRBV5-6 and J usage is TRBJ2-5; TRBD2 matches at 7 bases. With V trimmed by 1 base and J by 4 bases, 4 bases remained unmatched. Germline lookup yields CDR1 SGHDT and CDR2 YYEEEE. This CDR3 has 14 amino acids.

In nucleotides, the CDR3 is TGTGCCACCCGGTGGGGACAGGGCAATATTAACACCGGGGAGCTGTTTTTT. Amino acid sequence: CATRWGQGNINTGELFF. The V call is TRBV6-1, the J call TRBJ2-2; TRBD1 agrees at 9 bases. This CDR3 is 17 amino acids long. V gave up 10 bases and J gave up 2 bases; unmatched junction bases: 14. Germline CDR1 is MNHNS and CDR2 is SASEGT.

V and J are TRBV7-2 and TRBJ2-7; D might be TRBD1 or TRBD2, each matching 5 bases. V gave up 5 bases and J gave up 5 bases, with 16 bases separating them. Germline CDR1 reads SGHTA; CDR2 reads FQGNSA. The CDR3 is 14 amino acids. CDR3 bases: TGTGCCAGCAGCGTTGGGGGATCGGCCCACGAGCAGTACTTC. Residues: CASSVGGSAHEQYF.

In its sample, this clonotype was seen many times. The junction departs from the called germline gene at one end, perhaps through a read error. The chain couples TRBV12-3 or TRBV12-4 to TRBJ2-7, with TRBD1 matching 9 bases. This CDR3 contains 16 residues. As DNA, the CDR3 is TGTGCCAGCGCTTTCCGTTCGGACAGGGGAGGCTACGGGCAGTACTTC. It encodes CASAFRSDRGGYGQYF.

This clonotype was seen just once. V is TRBV15 and J is TRBJ2-7; TRBD2 aligns across 8 bases. There are 17 residues in the CDR3. CDR1 LNHNV and CDR2 YYDKDF come from the germline V gene (reference sequence). V lost 2 bases, J lost 0 bases, and 9 bases stayed unmatched. The CDR3 bases are TGTGCCACCAGCAGAAGTCTTTCTAGCGGGCGCTCCTACGAGCAGTACTTC. Residues: CATSRSLSSGRSYEQYF.

The chain uses TRBV7-2 and TRBJ1-2; TRBD1 might be the D (6 bases). Trimming left V 2 bases short and J 5 bases short, with 18 bases between. The CDR3 length is 16 residues. The germline V gene encodes CDR1 SGHTA and CDR2 FQGNSA. The CDR3 DNA reads TGTGCCAGCAGCTTATCTAATTACGGGGGCGGGTATGGCTACACCTTC. As protein: CASSLSNYGGGYGYTF. Based on the CDR3 plus reference TRBV7-2 and TRBJ1-2, the full variable domain is GAGVSQSPSNKVTEKGKDVELRCDPISGHTALYWYRQSLGQGLEFLIYFQGNSAPDKSGLPSDRFSAERTGGSVSTLTIQRTQQEDSAVYLCASSLSNYGGGYGYTFGSGTRLTVV.

This clonotype was found a few times. V gene TRBV12-3 or TRBV12-4 combines with J gene TRBJ1-1, with D unresolved. V dropped 3 bases and J dropped 11 bases, with 13 bases sitting between them. The CDR3 totals 12 residues. In DNA, the CDR3 is TGTGCCAGCAGTTTGAGCCCCCTTCGGGCTTTCTTT. Translated, it gives CASSLSPLRAFF.

The V gene is TRBV15, the J gene TRBJ1-5; possibly TRBD1 for D (6 bases). The CDR3 is 12 residues long. CDR1 is LNHNV, CDR2 YYDKDF, per germline (reference sequence). V was pared by 6 bases and J by 5 bases, with 8 bases between. CDR3 coding DNA: TGTGCCACCAGAGGGGGGGATCAGCCCCAGCATTTT. The encoded protein is CATRGGDQPQHF.

The chain is built from TRBV5-6 and TRBJ2-2; 8 nucleotides agree with TRBD1. The CDR3 totals 16 residues. CDR1 is SGHDT and CDR2 is YYEEEE in the germline V gene. V lost 6 bases to trimming and J lost 6 bases; unmatched junction nucleotides: 13. CDR3 sequence reads: CASTPAGTGGSGELFF. The CDR3, as DNA: TGTGCCAGCACCCCCGCCGGAACAGGGGGGTCCGGGGAGCTGTTTTTT.

V is TRBV6-1 and J is TRBJ1-6; 9 bases line up with TRBD1. This CDR3 is built from 14 residues. Trimming took 7 bases from V and 5 from J; bases not matched to a gene: 3. Germline loops: CDR1 MNHNS, CDR2 SASEGT. CDR3 in DNA: TGTGCCAGCAAGGACAGGGGCCATAATTCACCCCTCCACTTT. It is translated as CASKDRGHNSPLHF.

Only a few counts were recorded for this clonotype. V is TRBV20-1 and J is TRBJ2-7; 11 bases fit TRBD2. Trimming removed 4 bases from V and 1 base from J; junction bases left unmatched: 6. This CDR3 is built from 15 residues. Germline V lookup: CDR1 DFQATT, CDR2 SNEGSKA (reference sequence). This CDR3 is CSAIGLAGRSYEQYF. The CDR3 DNA is TGCAGTGCTATCGGACTAGCGGGCCGGTCCTACGAGCAGTACTTC.

This clonotype was counted a few times. The chain is built from TRBV6-1 and TRBJ2-2; tentative D call: TRBD1 (5 bases). Trimming left V 2 bases short and J 3 bases short, with 7 bases between. Germline values: CDR1 MNHNS, CDR2 SASEGT. The length of the CDR3 is 14 residues. The CDR3 DNA is TGTGCCAGCAGTGAAAGGGGTCACACCGGGGAGCTGTTTTTT. Its translation: CASSERGHTGELFF.

This clonotype was seen only a few times. In DNA form, the CDR3 reads TGTGCCAGCAGCCAAGGCGGGGGGAGACGGGAGACCCAGTACTTC. Amino acids: CASSQGGGRRETQYF. The chain links TRBV3-1 to TRBJ2-5; 8 bases line up with TRBD2. The length of the CDR3 is 15 residues. CDR1 is LGHDT and CDR2 is YNNKEL in the germline V gene (reference sequence). Losses at the gene ends were 1 base for V and 5 bases for J; bases not matched to a gene: 6.

This clonotype was found a few times. This rearrangement joins TRBV27 to TRBJ2-7, with 9 bases that match TRBD2. Germline lookup yields CDR1 MNHEY and CDR2 SMNVEV (reference sequence). The CDR3 contains 16 residues. J gave up 3 bases and V 5 bases, and 11 bases lay outside the gene matches. The CDR3 sequence is CASSIRSGGTNYEQYF. For the CDR3, the DNA is TGTGCCAGCAGTATCCGGAGCGGGGGGACTAACTACGAGCAGTACTTC.

This clonotype was detected many times. This chain joins TRBV7-8 and TRBJ2-1; D gene uncertain. The CDR3 sequence is 14 residues long. The germline V gene has CDR1 SGHVS and CDR2 FQNEAQ. Trimming removed 5 bases from V and 6 bases from J, with 14 bases in between. The CDR3 here is CASSRVTGPNEQFF. CDR3 DNA: TGTGCCAGCAGCCGCGTAACGGGTCCCAATGAGCAGTTCTTC.

This clonotype was seen many times. J is TRBJ1-2 and V is TRBV3-1, with 8 bases lining up with TRBD1. The trim removed 2 bases at V and 6 bases at J, leaving 8 bases unmatched. Germline CDR1 is LGHDT and CDR2 is YNNKEL (reference sequence). The CDR3 covers 15 residues. For the CDR3, the DNA is TGTGCCAGCAGCCAATCGGACAGGGAGAGGAATGGCTACACCTTC. It codes for CASSQSDRERNGYTF.

This chain connects TRBV15 to TRBJ2-5; TRBD2 matches at 7 bases. From germline, CDR1 is LNHNV and CDR2 YYDKDF (reference sequence). With 8 bases clipped from V and 0 bases from J, the junction kept 3 bases outside the gene matches. This CDR3 spans 13 amino acids. In DNA, the CDR3 is TGTGCCACCCAAAGCGGGAACCAAGAGACCCAGTACTTC. This encodes CATQSGNQETQYF.

This clonotype appeared many times. The chain has TRBV24-1 and TRBJ2-1; TRBD1 aligns across 9 bases. Germline-derived CDR1 and CDR2 are KGHDR and SFDVKD. The ends lost 2 bases at V and 0 bases at J; junction bases unmatched: 4. This CDR3 has 17 residues. This CDR3 is CATSDSDRGSSYNEQFF. CDR3 nucleotides: TGTGCCACCAGTGATTCCGACAGGGGGAGCTCCTACAATGAGCAGTTCTTC.